Shown below are 21 T cell receptor beta chains from a single sample sequenced in a study of somatic mutations in cytotoxic T cells in rheumatoid arthritis. Here immunoSEQ multiplex PCR was the method, and the copy in TCRdb shows in-frame clones only, minus some. The table includes 5,000 or so clones, roughly 80% detected once. What was sequenced was CD8+ T cells sorted from blood. The source of these receptors is an adult with rheumatoid arthritis.

The rearrangement joins TRBV5-1 to TRBJ1-5, with TRBD1 matching 9 bases. The CDR3 is 15 residues long. Trimming cost V 1 base and J 8 bases; bases outside gene matches: 7. Germline assignment: CDR1 SGHRS and CDR2 YFSETQ. The CDR3: CASSLTGGGTEPQHF. CDR3 bases: TGCGCCAGCAGCTTGACAGGGGGCGGGACGGAGCCCCAGCATTTT. Looking up the rest from reference TRBV5-1 and TRBJ1-5 gives the full variable domain: KAGVTQTPRYLIKTRGQQVTLSCSPISGHRSVSWYQQTPGQGLQFLFEYFSETQRNKGNFPGRFSGRQFSNSRSEMNVSTLELGDSALYLCASSLTGGGTEPQHFGDGTRLSIL.

V usage is TRBV11-3 and J usage is TRBJ2-2; TRBD2 agrees at 7 bases. V was pared by 5 bases and J by 1 base, with 10 bases of the junction left unmatched. CDR3 size: 17 residues. Germline V gene lookup returns CDR1 SGHNT and CDR2 YENEEA. The CDR3 loop reads CASSPGVAGLNTGELFF. The CDR3, as DNA: TGTGCCAGCAGCCCGGGGGTAGCGGGTCTGAACACCGGGGAGCTGTTTTTT.

The rearrangement joins TRBV5-6 to TRBJ2-7; 9 nucleotides align to TRBD2. CDR1 and CDR2 from the germline V gene are SGHDT and YYEEEE. V lost 4 bases, J lost 11 bases, and 7 bases stayed unmatched. The CDR3 contains 12 residues. The CDR3, as DNA: TGTGCCAGCAGCGAAGGGACTAGCTTTGAGTACTTC. Encoded protein: CASSEGTSFEYF.

The chain is built from TRBV29-1 and TRBJ2-7; the D gene is possibly TRBD1 (6 bases). This CDR3 contains 11 residues. CDR1 SQVTM and CDR2 ANQGSEA come from the germline V gene. V was cut by 6 bases and J by 2 bases, with 8 bases left in between. This CDR3 reads CSVWTAYEQYF. In DNA form, the CDR3 reads TGCAGCGTCTGGACAGCCTACGAGCAGTACTTC.

The rearrangement links TRBV2 to TRBJ2-7, with 12 positions matching TRBD1. The CDR3 is 15 amino acids. J was trimmed by 5 bases and V by 2 bases; bases with no gene match: 4. CDR1 SNHLY and CDR2 FYNNEI come from the germline V gene. CDR3 nucleotides: TGTGCCAGCAGTGAACCCGGGACAGGGGGCAACGAGCAGTACTTC. Amino acid sequence: CASSEPGTGGNEQYF.

The DNA of the CDR3 is TGTGCCAGCAGTTTCAGATGGGGGGCTCCGAGTGGGACTGAAGCTTTCTTT. This gives the protein CASSFRWGAPSGTEAFF. J is TRBJ1-1 and V is TRBV28; TRBD1 is a possible D gene (6 bases). CDR1 and CDR2 (germline): MDHEN, SYDVKM. CDR3 size: 17 residues. V lost 3 bases and J 5 bases, leaving 22 bases between the germline ends.

The rearrangement joins TRBV4-2 to TRBJ2-2, with a weak D call TRBD2 (5 bases). This CDR3 has 17 residues. Trimming cost V 1 base and J 5 bases, with 17 bases left between them. Germline assignment: CDR1 LGHNA and CDR2 YNFKEQ. The CDR3 protein is CASSQGPLGWKTGELFF. Here the CDR3 DNA reads TGTGCCAGCAGCCAAGGTCCACTAGGTTGGAAAACCGGGGAGCTGTTTTTT.

V is TRBV7-6 and J is TRBJ1-1; D uncertain. The germline V gene encodes CDR1 SGHVS and CDR2 FNYEAQ. This CDR3 has 13 amino acids. Trimming cost V 1 base and J 4 bases, with 7 bases left between them. CDR3 loop: CASSLGLATEAFF. For the CDR3, the DNA is TGTGCCAGCAGCTTAGGGCTGGCCACTGAAGCTTTCTTT.

This sequence joins TRBV4-3 and TRBJ2-7, with TRBD1 as a possible D gene (6 bases). V was trimmed by 0 bases and J by 5 bases, leaving 11 bases between them. The CDR3 sequence is 14 residues long. Germline assignment: CDR1 LGHNA and CDR2 YSLEER. The CDR3 here is CASSQDQGTHEQYF. The CDR3 DNA is TGCGCCAGCAGCCAAGATCAGGGGACACACGAGCAGTACTTC.

This rearrangement joins TRBV6-5 to TRBJ1-1; D is undetermined. Germline V gene lookup returns CDR1 MNHEY and CDR2 SVGAGI. V was shortened by 2 bases and J by 6 bases, with 16 bases between the two germline ends. This CDR3 has 15 amino acids. CDR3 sequence: CASSYARYLISEAFF. CDR3 nucleotides: TGTGCCAGCAGTTACGCCCGGTACCTTATCTCTGAAGCTTTCTTT.

The gene calls are TRBV7-9 and TRBJ2-7, with 12 bases aligning to TRBD2. J lost 7 bases, V lost 5 bases, and 12 bases had no gene match. This CDR3 is 16 amino acids long. Per germline, CDR1 SEHNR and CDR2 FQNEAQ (reference sequence). CDR3 residues: CASSHMLLAGGGEQYF. CDR3 sequence (DNA): TGTGCCAGCAGCCACATGTTACTAGCGGGGGGTGGTGAGCAGTACTTC. Using reference TRBV7-9 and TRBJ2-7 for the parts outside the CDR3, the full variable domain is DTGVSQNPRHKITKRGQNVTFRCDPISEHNRLYWYRQTLGQGPEFLTYFQNEAQLEKSRLLSDRFSAERPKGSFSTLEIQRTEQGDSAMYLCASSHMLLAGGGEQYFGPGTRLTVT.

This chain connects TRBV2 to TRBJ2-5; D is possibly TRBD1 or TRBD2 (5 bases each). The DNA end is a closer match to TRBJ2-7, so the J assignment may be wrong. The germline V gene has CDR1 SNHLY and CDR2 FYNNEI. CDR3 length equals 14 residues. CDR3 residues: CASRGSGPNYEQYF. In DNA, the CDR3 is TGTGCCAGCAGAGGGTCGGGGCCGAACTACGAGCAGTACTTC.

V usage is TRBV19 and J usage is TRBJ2-2, with unresolved D. The CDR3 runs 14 residues. Germline CDR1 and CDR2: LNHDA and SQIVND (reference sequence). The V end was cut by 9 bases, the J end by 3 bases, with 14 bases between. The CDR3 nucleotides read TGTGCCAGCCGAGGCGAGCCCTACACCGGGGAGCTGTTTTTT. The encoded protein is CASRGEPYTGELFF.

This rearrangement joins TRBV7-2 to TRBJ2-7, with 8 bases matching TRBD1. The CDR3 has 15 residues. V lost 1 base, J lost 5 bases, and 7 bases stayed unmatched. Germline V gene lookup returns CDR1 SGHTA and CDR2 FQGNSA. CDR3 bases: TGTGCCAGCAGCTTAGAATCGGACAGGGCCCACGAGCAGTACTTC. It codes for CASSLESDRAHEQYF.

This clone was seen only once. The CDR3 region is CASSLATLYNEQFF. The CDR3 coding sequence is TGTGCCAGCAGCTTAGCGACCCTCTACAATGAGCAGTTCTTC. V gene TRBV27 combines with J gene TRBJ2-1; perhaps TRBD2 as D (5 bases). Trimming pared 6 bases from V and 3 bases from J, leaving 12 bases between. Germline V CDR1 and CDR2: MNHEY, SMNVEV (reference sequence). The CDR3 runs 14 residues.

This chain uses TRBV7-9 with TRBJ1-3; no definite D call. The CDR3 sequence is 14 residues long. V was cut by 5 bases and J by 3 bases, with 11 bases left in between. The germline CDR1 and CDR2 sequences are SEHNR and FQNEAQ (reference sequence). The chain's CDR3 is CASSPPRDGNTIYF. In DNA form, the CDR3 reads TGTGCCAGCAGCCCCCCTAGGGATGGAAACACCATATATTTT.

This clone was seen a handful of times. This sequence joins TRBV6-5 and TRBJ1-2; D unclear. Germline V CDR1 and CDR2: MNHEY, SVGAGI. V was shortened by 2 bases and J by 5 bases, with 12 bases between the two germline ends. The CDR3 is made up of 14 amino acids. This CDR3 reads CASSYGGRGYGYTF. The CDR3 DNA is TGTGCCAGCAGTTACGGAGGACGGGGATATGGCTACACCTTC.

This rearrangement joins TRBV28 to TRBJ1-5; D ambiguous. V was trimmed by 6 bases and J by 2 bases, leaving 14 bases between them. The germline V gene has CDR1 MDHEN and CDR2 SYDVKM. The CDR3 extends over 15 amino acids. The CDR3 DNA follows: TGTGCCAGCAGCCCGAGGTACCTTGGCAATCAGCCCCAGCATTTT. Translation gives CASSPRYLGNQPQHF.

This chain connects TRBV5-1 to TRBJ2-6; no clear D. Germline-derived CDR1 and CDR2 are SGHRS and YFSETQ. The V end was cut by 0 bases, the J end by 0 bases, with 16 bases between. The CDR3 covers 19 residues. The CDR3 nucleotides read TGCGCCAGCAGCTTGGTCCGGGCAGGCTACTACTCTGGGGCCAACGTCCTGACTTTC. Amino acids: CASSLVRAGYYSGANVLTF.

V gene TRBV27 combines with J gene TRBJ2-2; the D is unclear. The germline gives CDR1 MNHEY, CDR2 SMNVEV (reference sequence). The CDR3 runs to 14 residues. Trimming took off 5 bases at V and 6 bases at J, with 13 bases between the two ends. The CDR3 coding sequence is TGTGCCAGCAGTCCGTTGCGATCACCCGGGGAGCTGTTTTTT. Its translation is CASSPLRSPGELFF.

This clone was counted a few times. The chain links TRBV11-2 to TRBJ2-1; D is perhaps TRBD1 or TRBD2 (5 bases each). CDR1 is SGHAT, CDR2 FQNNGV, per germline. Trimming left V 2 bases short and J 15 bases short, with 14 bases between. The CDR3 covers 12 residues. In DNA form, the CDR3 reads TGTGCCAGCAGCTTACCGTGGGGGAGACCGTTCTTC. Its translation: CASSLPWGRPFF.